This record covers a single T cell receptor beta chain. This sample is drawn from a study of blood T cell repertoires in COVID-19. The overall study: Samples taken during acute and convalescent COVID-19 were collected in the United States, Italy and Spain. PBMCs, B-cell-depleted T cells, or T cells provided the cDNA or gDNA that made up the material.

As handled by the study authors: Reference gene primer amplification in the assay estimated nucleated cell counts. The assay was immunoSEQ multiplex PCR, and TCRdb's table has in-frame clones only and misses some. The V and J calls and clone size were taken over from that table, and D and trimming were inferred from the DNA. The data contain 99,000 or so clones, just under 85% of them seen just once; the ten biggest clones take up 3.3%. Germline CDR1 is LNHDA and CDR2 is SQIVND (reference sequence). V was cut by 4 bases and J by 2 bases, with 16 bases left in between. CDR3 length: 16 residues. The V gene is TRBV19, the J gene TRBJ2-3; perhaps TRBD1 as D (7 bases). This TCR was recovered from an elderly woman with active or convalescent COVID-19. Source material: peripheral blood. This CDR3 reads CASSRGGTDLTDTQYF. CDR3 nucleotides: TGTGCCAGTAGTAGAGGGGGGACAGACCTCACAGATACGCAGTATTTT.